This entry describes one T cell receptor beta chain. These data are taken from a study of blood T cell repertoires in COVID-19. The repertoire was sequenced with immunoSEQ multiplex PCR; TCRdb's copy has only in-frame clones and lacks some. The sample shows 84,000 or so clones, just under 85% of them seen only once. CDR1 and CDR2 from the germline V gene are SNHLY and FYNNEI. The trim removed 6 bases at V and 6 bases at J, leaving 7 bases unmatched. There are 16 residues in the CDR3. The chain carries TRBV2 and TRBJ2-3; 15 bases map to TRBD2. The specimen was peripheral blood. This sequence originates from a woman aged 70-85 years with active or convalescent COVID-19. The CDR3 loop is CASRGTSGGITDTQYF. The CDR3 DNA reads TGTGCCAGCAGAGGGACTAGCGGGGGGATTACGGATACGCAGTATTTT.